One sample yielded the 4 T cell receptor beta chains listed below, sequenced in a study of cytotoxic CD8 clonotypes in ibrutinib-treated CLL. The table came from immunoSEQ multiplex PCR; TCRdb's copy has only in-frame clones and leaves some out. Counted here are a few hundred thousand clones, about 80% occurring once; the ten biggest clones make up over 6.5%. Sample: PBMCs, taken before ibrutinib treatment. The receptors shown here come from a human donor with chronic lymphocytic leukemia.

The rearrangement joins TRBV7-3 to TRBJ2-1, with D possibly matching TRBD2 (5 bases). The CDR3 contains 13 residues. Germline V gene data show CDR1 as SGHTA and CDR2 as FQGTGA. V lost 3 bases, J lost 6 bases, and 9 bases lay in between. In nucleotides, the CDR3 is TGTGCCAGCAGCTTCCGGCTAGCCAATGAGCAGTTCTTC. It codes for CASSFRLANEQFF.

The chain recombines TRBV15 with TRBJ1-4, with 10 bases fitting TRBD1. The V gene's germline CDR1 is LNHNV and CDR2 YYDKDF (reference sequence). Germline trimming cut 3 bases from V and 8 bases from J; bases unmatched to any gene: 3. The CDR3 has 14 residues. The CDR3 spells CATSRDRGNEKLFF. DNA of the CDR3: TGTGCCACCAGCAGGGACAGGGGGAACGAAAAACTGTTTTTT.

The chain links TRBV7-9 to TRBJ2-7; D is ambiguous. The CDR3 totals 13 residues. Deletions cut 5 bases from V and 3 bases from J, with 11 bases between. Germline V gene sequence: CDR1 SEHNR, CDR2 FQNEAQ (reference sequence). The chain's CDR3 is CASSLLLYYEQYF. CDR3 sequence (DNA): TGTGCCAGCAGCCTATTACTGTACTACGAGCAGTACTTC.

The gene calls are TRBV7-2 and TRBJ1-1; D is unresolved. From germline, CDR1 is SGHTA and CDR2 FQGNSA. V was pared by 6 bases and J by 0 bases, with 23 bases between. The CDR3 has 18 amino acids. CDR3 DNA sequence: TGTGCCAGCAGTACCCGGACGGGGTCTGGGAAGATGAACACTGAAGCTTTCTTT. Translation: CASSTRTGSGKMNTEAFF. Full variable domain (outside the CDR3, taken from reference TRBV7-2 and TRBJ1-1): GAGVSQSPSNKVTEKGKDVELRCDPISGHTALYWYRQSLGQGLEFLIYFQGNSAPDKSGLPSDRFSAERTGGSVSTLTIQRTQQEDSAVYLCASSTRTGSGKMNTEAFFGQGTRLTVV.